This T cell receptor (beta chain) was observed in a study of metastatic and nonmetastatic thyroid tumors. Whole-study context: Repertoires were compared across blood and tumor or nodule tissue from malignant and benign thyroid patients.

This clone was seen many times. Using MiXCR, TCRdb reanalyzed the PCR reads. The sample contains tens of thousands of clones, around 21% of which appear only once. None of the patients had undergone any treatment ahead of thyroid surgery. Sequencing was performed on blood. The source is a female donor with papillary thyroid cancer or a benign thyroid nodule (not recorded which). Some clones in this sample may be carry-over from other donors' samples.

In DNA, the CDR3 is TGTGCCAGTAGTATGGAGCGTGGGGAGGGGACGAATGAGCAGTTCTTC. Amino acid sequence: CASSMERGEGTNEQFF. V gene TRBV19 combines with J gene TRBJ2-1, with 7 positions matching TRBD2. Losses at the gene ends were 3 bases for V and 7 bases for J; bases not matched to a gene: 12. Germline V gives CDR1 LNHDA, CDR2 SQIVND (reference sequence). This CDR3 is built from 16 residues.